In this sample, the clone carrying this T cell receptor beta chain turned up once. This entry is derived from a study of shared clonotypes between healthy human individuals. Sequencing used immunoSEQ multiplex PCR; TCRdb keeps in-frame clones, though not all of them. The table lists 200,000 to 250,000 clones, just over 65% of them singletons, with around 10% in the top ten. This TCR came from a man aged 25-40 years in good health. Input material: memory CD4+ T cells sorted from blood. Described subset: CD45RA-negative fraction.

CDR3 in amino acids: CASSLVWTGNEKLFF. CDR3 sequence (DNA): TGTGCCAGCAGCTTAGTGTGGACGGGTAATGAAAAACTGTTTTTT. The chain couples TRBV7-8 to TRBJ1-4, with unresolved D. Germline V gene sequence: CDR1 SGHVS, CDR2 FQNEAQ. The germline V and J ends were trimmed by 1 base and 4 bases, with 10 bases remaining between them. The CDR3 has 15 amino acids. Drawing the rest from reference TRBV7-8 and TRBJ1-4, the complete variable domain is GAGVSQSPRYKVAKRGQDVALRCDPISGHVSLFWYQQALGQGPEFLTYFQNEAQLDKSGLPSDRFFAERPEGSVSTLKIQRTQQEDSAVYLCASSLVWTGNEKLFFGSGTQLSVL.